This record covers a single T cell receptor beta chain. The target antigen is unknown. CDR1 and CDR2 from the germline V gene are MNHEY and SVGAGI. The CDR3 spans 15 residues. V lost 7 bases and J 4 bases, leaving 19 bases between the germline ends. It was second doses at about 4 or about 12 weeks that were pooled. The data stem from a study of T cell responses to AZD1222 COVID-19 vaccine. Overall study findings and caveats: Of spike-specific TCRs, nearly half reportedly target regions left unmutated in variants. Two AZD1222 doses significantly raised spike-specific TCR breadth and depth over controls.

Clones were read by immunoSEQ multiplex PCR, and TCRdb kept only the in-frame ones, dropping some. The sample includes 250,000 to 300,000 clones, 85% to 95% of them seen just once. The chain combines TRBV6-5 with TRBJ1-2, with D possibly being TRBD1 (5 bases). The source of this sequence is an adult who received the AZD1222 COVID-19 vaccine. This specimen consisted of peripheral blood, obtained 28 days after the second AZD1222 dose. DNA for the CDR3: TGTGCCAGCAACCCACTTGGGCAGGGTGGCTATGGCTACACCTTC. Amino acid sequence: CASNPLGQGGYGYTF.